This T cell receptor (beta chain) was found in a study of shared clonotypes between healthy human individuals (dated by TCRdb to 2020 to 2021). The study in broad terms: A couple of women and a few men aged 18 to 49 years were included in the cohort. Between about 0.8 and 8.9 billion PBMCs per donor were obtained by leukapheresis. To increase sequencing depth and limit assay-specific biases, different laboratories used diverse techniques to prepare libraries and sequence TCR repertoires. To estimate repertoire size and how much clonotype sharing occurs between individuals, the study deeply sequenced the blood TCR repertoires of five healthy adults. Per donor, three plates each were used for CD4 naive and CD4 memory, two for CD8 naive, and one for CD8 memory. Broader findings and caveats from the paper: Pairwise subsampling led to the expectation that sequencing depth would affect the degree of clonotype sharing among donors. Across a handful of donors, approximately 4.6% of naive CD4, roughly 3.5% of naive CD8, about 2% of memory CD4, and approximately 0.42% of memory CD8 clonotypes were shared. Larger estimated clonotype richness was generally found for naive subsets than for memory subsets. Incomplete sequencing was indicated by rarefaction of sorted-subset datasets, despite the large sequencing depth. Higher generation probabilities were observed for clonotypes shared by all four sorted-subset donors than for non-shared clonotypes. Sampling was restricted to blood, and TCR repertoires in tissues likely differ from the TCR repertoires found in blood. Because the study included a small number of donors, the genetic and exposure-history diversity represented was limited.

Healthy HIV-negative adults with no recently reported acute infections or vaccinations were included as donors. All donors were Caucasian adults living in Nashville, Tennessee, USA. CD4+ T cells were enriched through magnetic negative selection, after which naive cells were positively selected on CD45RA and the remaining negative fraction served as the memory subset. After blood collection by leukapheresis, PBMCs were isolated using Ficoll-Histopaque density gradient centrifugation and then cryopreserved in the vapor phase of liquid nitrogen. Purity and quantity of every magnetically sorted T cell population were checked by analytical flow cytometry. Genomic DNA was isolated from each sorted fraction and quantified by UV absorbance on a Nanodrop 2000c. V is clipped by 0 bases and J by 2 bases, and the sequence between their germline boundaries is 6 bases long. From a lookup of the germline V gene (reference sequence), CDR1 and CDR2 are MNHNY and SVGAGI. Including the terminal cysteine and phenylalanine, the CDR3 comprises 14 residues. Solely the CDR3 DNA is kept, with 42 bases framed from the first base.

Of note for this clone: The antigen it recognizes is unknown. Base qualities are not provided; no much larger clone lies one nucleotide away.

Using the deep immunoSEQ assay, multiplex PCR amplified TCR CDR3 regions from genomic DNA. Genomic DNA extracted from each cell subset was distributed evenly over all wells of several immunoSEQ 96-well plates, and each plate served as one replicate. For sorted subsets, roughly 190 ng of genomic DNA, equivalent to 25,000 to 35,000 T cell genomes, went into each replicate PCR. Purified libraries were measured with a Qubit 3.0 fluorometer, size-checked on a Bioanalyzer 2100, and measured again with the KAPA Library Quantification kit. Each immunoSEQ 96-well plate was sequenced on its own single-read 150-cycle Illumina NextSeq 550 flow cell. The paper's data handling went like this. Because the immunoSEQ output held only junctional sequences and lacked quality scores, the filtering could not match the filtering applied to full-length reads. Sequences were annotated with PyIR, a Python wrapper for IgBLAST v1.9, using IMGT germline references to assign V/J genes and CDR3. Reads with weak V/J assignments (E-value above 1e-6), missing CDR3, stop codons, out-of-frame junctions, or ambiguous translated residues were removed. V3J clonotypes were defined by identical inferred V gene, J gene, and CDR3 amino acid sequence. Percentage overlap between repertoires was computed as shared unique clonotypes divided by the size of the smaller repertoire. Three approaches were used to assess repertoire richness: RTK rarefaction, the Chao1 estimator, and Recon v2.1 estimates of unobserved clonotypes. Generation probabilities were computed with OLGA for all TCRbeta clonotypes obtained by the gDNA method from several donors. What TCRdb holds here is the immuneACCESS table cut down to in-frame rearrangements. Part of the clones is not present; checked against another copy, under half of the missing clones reflect an unresolved V gene, and the others are unexplained. V and J calls plus clone size are reproduced from that table; the DNA served to infer D and trimming. Within this sample are about 2.3 million clones, with less than 95% of them counted one time only. 0.3% to 0.4% of the sample lies in the top ten.

Sequenced sample: naive CD4+ T cells from PBMCs. The label giving this sample's cell subset or site can be read as: CD45RA+ positively selected. Recombination linked TRBV6-6 to TRBJ2-3, with no confident D gene call. This TCR came from a man aged 18-30 years in good health. Some clones in this sample may be carry-over from other donors' samples. CDR3 sequence: CASSYSDNTDTQYF. At the DNA level, the sequence is TGTGCCAGCAGTTACTCCGACAACACAGATACGCAGTATTTT.